These 2 T cell receptor beta chains were sequenced from one sample in a study of beta chain features in type 1 diabetes. Expressed TCRB transcripts were sequenced because the entire RNA isolate underwent reverse transcription. Assay used: immunoSEQ multiplex PCR; TCRdb lists only in-frame clones, some missing. The data contain 38,000 or so clones, about 65% of them singletons. The sequencing sample was made of Tregs from blood. The receptors come from a woman in her thirties in good health.

The chain combines TRBV6-1 with TRBJ2-7; TRBD1 matches 9 bases. Germline V gene sequence: CDR1 MNHNS, CDR2 SASEGT. This CDR3 has 14 amino acids. Losses at the gene ends were 4 bases for V and 4 bases for J; bases not matched to a gene: 5. As DNA, the CDR3 is TGTGCCAGCAGTGGAACAGGGGGCTGGTACGAGCAGTACTTC. It codes for CASSGTGGWYEQYF.

This clone has just a few counts. The gene calls are TRBV13 and TRBJ1-3; 7 nucleotides agree with TRBD1. Trimming cost V 2 bases and J 9 bases; bases outside gene matches: 10. Germline assignment: CDR1 PRHDT and CDR2 FYEKMQ (reference sequence). This CDR3 region has 15 residues. The CDR3 loop reads CASSLIVQGDTTIYF. The CDR3 nucleotides are TGTGCCAGCAGCTTAATAGTGCAGGGGGACACCACCATATATTTT.